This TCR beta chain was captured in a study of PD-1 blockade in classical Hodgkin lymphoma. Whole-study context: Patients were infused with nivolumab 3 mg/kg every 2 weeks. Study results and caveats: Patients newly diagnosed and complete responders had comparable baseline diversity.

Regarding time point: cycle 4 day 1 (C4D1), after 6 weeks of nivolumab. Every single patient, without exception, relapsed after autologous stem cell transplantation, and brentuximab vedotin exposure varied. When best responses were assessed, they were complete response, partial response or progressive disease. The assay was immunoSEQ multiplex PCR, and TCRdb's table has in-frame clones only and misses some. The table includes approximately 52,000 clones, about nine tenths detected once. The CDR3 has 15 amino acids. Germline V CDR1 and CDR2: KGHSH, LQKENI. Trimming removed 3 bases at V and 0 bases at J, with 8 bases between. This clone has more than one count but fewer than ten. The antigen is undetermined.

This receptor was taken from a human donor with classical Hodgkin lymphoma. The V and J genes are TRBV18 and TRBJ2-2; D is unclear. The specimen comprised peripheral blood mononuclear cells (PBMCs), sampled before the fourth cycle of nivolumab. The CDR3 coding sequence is TGTGCCAGCTCACCGGCGGCTGCGAACACCGGGGAGCTGTTTTTT. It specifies CASSPAAANTGELFF.